Described below is a single TCR beta chain sequence and its context. The data belong to a study of blood T cell repertoires in COVID-19. Data came from immunoSEQ multiplex PCR; TCRdb stores just in-frame clones and leaves some out. The table includes 73,000 or so clones, 80% to 85% detected once. This clonotype was sampled from a woman in her sixties or seventies with acute or convalescent COVID-19. The sample was peripheral blood.

The CDR3 loop is CASSLNGRLGTDTQYF. The CDR3 DNA is TGTGCCAGCAGCTTAAACGGGAGGCTCGGCACAGATACGCAGTATTTT. The chain couples TRBV7-3 to TRBJ2-3; TRBD2 matches 7 bases. V shed 1 base and J 1 base; nucleotides not matched to a gene: 5. This CDR3 contains 16 residues. Germline CDR1 SGHTA, CDR2 FQGTGA.